The clone carrying this T cell receptor beta chain has a count of ten or more. Its specificity is not known. The entry originates in a study of T cells after yellow fever vaccination. Template switching by 5'RACE produced TCR cDNA, adding a universal primer site and UMIs. MiXCR was run by TCRdb on the 5' RACE reads, yielding one entry per CDR3 protein. Of about 30,000 distinct CDR3 sequences listed, over 4.5% are singletons. General observations from the study: Researchers noted that a small share of clonotypes showed up in both CD4 and CD8 compartments. In post-booster samples, most primary-vaccination clones reappeared (about 95% CD4, about 90% CD8). Repertoires obtained by FACS sorting could include abundant clonotypes that entered as contaminants from the bulk population.

Germline values: CDR1 MNHEY, CDR2 SVGAGI. There are 13 residues in the CDR3. V gave up 7 bases and J gave up 1 base, with 9 bases separating them. The TCR was taken from a man aged 25-45 years who received the YFV17D yellow fever vaccine. The sample was CD8+ T cells sorted from PBMCs, taken 10 days after the yellow fever booster vaccination. The chain has TRBV6-5 and TRBJ2-3; perhaps TRBD2 as D (6 bases). In DNA form, the CDR3 reads TGTGCCAGCAATTCGGGGGGCACAGATACGCAGTATTTT. Amino acids: CASNSGGTDTQYF.